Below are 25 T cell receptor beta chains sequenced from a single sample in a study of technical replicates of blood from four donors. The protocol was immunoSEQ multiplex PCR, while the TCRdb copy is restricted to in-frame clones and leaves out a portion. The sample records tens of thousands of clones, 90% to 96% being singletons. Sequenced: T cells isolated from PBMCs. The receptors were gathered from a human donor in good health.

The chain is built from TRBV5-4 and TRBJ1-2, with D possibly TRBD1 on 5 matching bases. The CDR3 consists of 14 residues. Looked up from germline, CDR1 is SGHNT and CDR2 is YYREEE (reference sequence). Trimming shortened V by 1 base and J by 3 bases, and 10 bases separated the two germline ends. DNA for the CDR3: TGTGCCAGCAGCTTGCCAGGGTCGGACTATGGCTACACCTTC. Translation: CASSLPGSDYGYTF.

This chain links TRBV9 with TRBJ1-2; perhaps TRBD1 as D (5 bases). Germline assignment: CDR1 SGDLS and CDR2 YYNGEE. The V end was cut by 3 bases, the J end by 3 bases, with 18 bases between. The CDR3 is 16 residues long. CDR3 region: CASSAHTDLQDYGYTF. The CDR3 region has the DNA TGTGCCAGCAGCGCCCATACGGATCTACAGGACTATGGCTACACCTTC.

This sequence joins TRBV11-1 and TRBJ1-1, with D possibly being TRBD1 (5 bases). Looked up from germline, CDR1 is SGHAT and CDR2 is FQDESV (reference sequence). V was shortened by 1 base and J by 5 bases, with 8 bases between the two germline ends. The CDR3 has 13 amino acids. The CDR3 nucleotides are TGTGCCAGCAGCTTAGAGGGGAGGACTGAAGCTTTCTTT. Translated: CASSLEGRTEAFF.

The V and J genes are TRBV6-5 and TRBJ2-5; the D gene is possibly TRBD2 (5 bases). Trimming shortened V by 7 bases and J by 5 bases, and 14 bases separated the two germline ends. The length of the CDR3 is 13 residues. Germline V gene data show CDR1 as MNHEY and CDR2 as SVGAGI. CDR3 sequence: CASKLAWEETQYF. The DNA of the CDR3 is TGTGCCAGCAAACTCGCTTGGGAGGAGACCCAGTACTTC.

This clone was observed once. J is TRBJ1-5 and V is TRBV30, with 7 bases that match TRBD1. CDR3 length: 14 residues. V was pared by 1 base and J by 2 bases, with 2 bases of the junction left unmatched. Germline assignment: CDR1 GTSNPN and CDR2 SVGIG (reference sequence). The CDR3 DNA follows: TGTGCCTGGAGTGCCGGGACAGGCAATCAGCCCCAGCATTTT. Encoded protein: CAWSAGTGNQPQHF.

Here the CDR3 reads CASSNWEPPYEQYF. The CDR3 coding sequence is TGTGCCAGCAGTAACTGGGAGCCTCCCTACGAGCAGTACTTC. The chain combines TRBV9 with TRBJ2-7; D might be TRBD2 (5 bases). Per germline, CDR1 SGDLS and CDR2 YYNGEE. Trimming cost V 5 bases and J 2 bases, with 14 bases left between them. The CDR3 runs 14 residues.

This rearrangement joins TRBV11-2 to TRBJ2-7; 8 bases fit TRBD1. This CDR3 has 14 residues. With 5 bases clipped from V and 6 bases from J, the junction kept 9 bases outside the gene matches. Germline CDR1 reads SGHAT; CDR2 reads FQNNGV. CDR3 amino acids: CASSPQGAGGEQYF. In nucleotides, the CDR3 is TGTGCCAGCAGCCCCCAGGGGGCAGGGGGCGAGCAGTACTTC.

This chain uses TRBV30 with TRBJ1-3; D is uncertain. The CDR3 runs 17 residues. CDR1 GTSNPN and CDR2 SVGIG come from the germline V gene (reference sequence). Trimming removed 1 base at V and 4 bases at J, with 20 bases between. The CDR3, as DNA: TGTGCCTGGAGTGCGGAGTTGAGCAACGCTGGGGGAAACACCATATATTTT. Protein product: CAWSAELSNAGGNTIYF.

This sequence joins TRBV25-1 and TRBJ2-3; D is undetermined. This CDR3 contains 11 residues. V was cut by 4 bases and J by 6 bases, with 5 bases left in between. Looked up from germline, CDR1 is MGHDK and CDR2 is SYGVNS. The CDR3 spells CASSVADTQYF. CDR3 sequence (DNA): TGTGCCAGCAGTGTTGCGGATACGCAGTATTTT. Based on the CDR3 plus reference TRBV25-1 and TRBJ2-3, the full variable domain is EADIYQTPRYLVIGTGKKITLECSQTMGHDKMYWYQQDPGMELHLIHYSYGVNSTEKGDLSSESTVSRIRTEHFPLTLESARPSHTSQYLCASSVADTQYFGPGTRLTVL.

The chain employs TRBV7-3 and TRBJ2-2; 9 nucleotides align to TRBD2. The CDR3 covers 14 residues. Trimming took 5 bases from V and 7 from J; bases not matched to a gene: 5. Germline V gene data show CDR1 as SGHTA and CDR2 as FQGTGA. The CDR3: CASSTIAGVGELFF. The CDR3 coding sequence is TGTGCCAGCAGCACTATAGCGGGAGTCGGGGAGCTGTTTTTT.

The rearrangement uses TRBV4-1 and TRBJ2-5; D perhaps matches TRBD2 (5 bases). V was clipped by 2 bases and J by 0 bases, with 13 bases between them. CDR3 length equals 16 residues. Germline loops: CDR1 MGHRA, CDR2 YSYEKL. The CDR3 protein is CASSQLDGEYQETQYF. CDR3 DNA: TGCGCCAGCAGCCAACTAGACGGGGAGTACCAAGAGACCCAGTACTTC.

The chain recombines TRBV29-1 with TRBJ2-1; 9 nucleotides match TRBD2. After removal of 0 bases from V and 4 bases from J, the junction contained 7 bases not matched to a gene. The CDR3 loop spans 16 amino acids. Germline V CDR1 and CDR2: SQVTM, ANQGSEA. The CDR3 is CSVEDAASGKYNEQFF. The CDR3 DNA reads TGCAGCGTTGAAGATGCGGCTAGCGGGAAGTACAATGAGCAGTTCTTC.

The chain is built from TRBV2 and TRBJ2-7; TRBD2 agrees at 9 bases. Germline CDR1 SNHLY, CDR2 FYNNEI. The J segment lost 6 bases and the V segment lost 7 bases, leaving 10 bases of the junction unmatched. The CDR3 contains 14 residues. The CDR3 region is CASTGSGRYSEQYF. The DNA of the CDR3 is TGTGCCAGCACAGGGAGCGGGAGGTATAGCGAGCAGTACTTC.

The DNA of the CDR3 is TGTGCCAGCAGGACAGGGGAAAATGAAAAACTGTTTTTT. Translation gives CASRTGENEKLFF. V and J are TRBV6-1 and TRBJ1-4, with 8 bases fitting TRBD1. The ends lost 6 bases at V and 5 bases at J; junction bases unmatched: 2. Germline CDR1 reads MNHNS; CDR2 reads SASEGT. The CDR3 totals 13 residues.

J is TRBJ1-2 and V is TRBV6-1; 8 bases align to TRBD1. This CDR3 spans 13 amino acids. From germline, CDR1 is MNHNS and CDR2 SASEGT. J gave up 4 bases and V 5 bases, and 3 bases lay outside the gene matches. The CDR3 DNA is TGTGCCAGCAGTCCCACAGGGGGCTATGGCTACACCTTC. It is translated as CASSPTGGYGYTF.

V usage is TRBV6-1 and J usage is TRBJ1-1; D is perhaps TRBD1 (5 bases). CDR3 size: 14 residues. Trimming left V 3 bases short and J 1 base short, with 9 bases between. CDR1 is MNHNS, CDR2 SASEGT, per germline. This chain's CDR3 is CASSDRQPNTEAFF. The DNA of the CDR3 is TGTGCCAGCAGTGATAGACAGCCGAACACTGAAGCTTTCTTT.

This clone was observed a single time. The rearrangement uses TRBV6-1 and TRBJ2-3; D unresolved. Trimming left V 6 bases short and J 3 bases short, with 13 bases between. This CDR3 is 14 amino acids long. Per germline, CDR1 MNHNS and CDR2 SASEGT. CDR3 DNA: TGTGCCAGCAGGGCGGTCTTCGGAACAGATACGCAGTATTTT. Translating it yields CASRAVFGTDTQYF.

The CDR3 spells CASSLKQVTITDTQYF. The DNA for the CDR3 is TGTGCCAGCAGCTTAAAACAAGTTACTATCACAGATACGCAGTATTTT. The rearrangement uses TRBV11-2 and TRBJ2-3; D uncertain. Germline CDR1 and CDR2: SGHAT and FQNNGV. The length of the CDR3 is 16 residues. Trimming took off 2 bases at V and 2 bases at J, with 14 bases between the two ends.

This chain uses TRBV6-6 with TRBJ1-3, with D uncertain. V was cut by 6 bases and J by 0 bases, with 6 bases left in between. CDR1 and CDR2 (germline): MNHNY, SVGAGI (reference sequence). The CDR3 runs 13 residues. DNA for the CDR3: TGTGCCAGCAGGGCGGTCTCTGGAAACACCATATATTTT. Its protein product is CASRAVSGNTIYF.

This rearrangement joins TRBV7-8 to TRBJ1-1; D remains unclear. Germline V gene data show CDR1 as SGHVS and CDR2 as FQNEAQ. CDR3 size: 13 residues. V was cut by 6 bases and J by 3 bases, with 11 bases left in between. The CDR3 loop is CASSHGLDTEAFF. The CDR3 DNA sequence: TGTGCCAGCAGTCACGGGTTGGACACTGAAGCTTTCTTT.

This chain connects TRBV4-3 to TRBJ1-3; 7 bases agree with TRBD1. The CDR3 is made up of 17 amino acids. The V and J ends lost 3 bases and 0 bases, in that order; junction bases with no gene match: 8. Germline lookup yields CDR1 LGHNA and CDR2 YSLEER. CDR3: CASSHLTGPNSGNTIYF. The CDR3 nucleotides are TGCGCCAGCAGCCACTTGACAGGGCCCAACTCTGGAAACACCATATATTTT.

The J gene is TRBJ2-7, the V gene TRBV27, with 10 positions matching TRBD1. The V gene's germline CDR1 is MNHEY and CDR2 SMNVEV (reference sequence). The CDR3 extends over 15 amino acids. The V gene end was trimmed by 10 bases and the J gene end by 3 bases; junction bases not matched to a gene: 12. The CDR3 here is CATLHAGTGVYEQYF. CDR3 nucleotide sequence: TGTGCCACCTTACACGCCGGGACAGGGGTCTACGAGCAGTACTTC.

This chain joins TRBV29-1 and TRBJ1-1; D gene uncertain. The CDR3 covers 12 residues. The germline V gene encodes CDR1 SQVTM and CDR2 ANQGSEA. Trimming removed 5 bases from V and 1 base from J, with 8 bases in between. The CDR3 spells CSVSTGNTEAFF. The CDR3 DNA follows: TGCAGCGTTTCAACGGGGAACACTGAAGCTTTCTTT.

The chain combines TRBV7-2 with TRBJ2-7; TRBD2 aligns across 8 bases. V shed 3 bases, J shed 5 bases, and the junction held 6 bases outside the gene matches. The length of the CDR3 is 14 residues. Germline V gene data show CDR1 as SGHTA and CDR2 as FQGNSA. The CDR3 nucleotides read TGTGCCAGCAGCTTGGCGGGAGGTATGAACGAGCAGTACTTC. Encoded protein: CASSLAGGMNEQYF.

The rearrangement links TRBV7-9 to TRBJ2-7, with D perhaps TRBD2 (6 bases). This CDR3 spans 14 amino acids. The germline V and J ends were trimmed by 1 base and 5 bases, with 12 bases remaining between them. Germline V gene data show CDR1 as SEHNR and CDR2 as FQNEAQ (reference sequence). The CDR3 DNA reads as TGTGCCAGCAGCTTAGATCGGGAGTTCAACGAGCAGTACTTC. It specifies CASSLDREFNEQYF.